Listed below are T cell receptor beta chains from one sample, sequenced in a study of Ad26.COV2.S vaccination and SARS-CoV-2 variants. The method was immunoSEQ multiplex PCR; TCRdb's version includes in-frame clones alone and lacks a portion of them. This sample has 320,000 or so clones; almost 90% occur once, and the top ten carry 5.5%. The sequences come from peripheral blood, collected in a trial of Ad26.COV2.S vaccine versus placebo. These receptors were taken from a person aged 18 to 59 who received the Ad26.COV2.S COVID-19 vaccine or a placebo. CDR3s include the opening cysteine and the closing phenylalanine or tryptophan. The D gene is left open where the match is weak. Clone size, where shown, is once, few, many, or a class for clones that have expanded.

. | TRBJ1-2 | TRBV5-1 | TRBD1 | CASSFDDRGGYTF | TGCGCCAGCAGCTTCGACGACAGGGGTGGCTACACCTTC
. | TRBJ1-4 | TRBV7-9 | . | CASSLGEFGEKLFF | TGTGCCAGCAGCTTAGGGGAATTCGGGGAAAAACTGTTTTTT
. | TRBJ1-2 | TRBV4-3 | TRBD1 | CASSPGTDSNYGYTF | TGCGCCAGCAGCCCCGGGACAGATTCTAACTATGGCTACACCTTC
. | TRBJ1-5 | TRBV30 | . | CAWGYSNQPQHF | TGTGCCTGGGGCTATAGCAATCAGCCCCAGCATTTT
. | TRBJ1-1 | TRBV28 | . | CASSRAAGLNTEAFF | TGTGCCAGCAGTAGGGCAGCCGGCTTGAACACTGAAGCTTTCTTT
. | TRBJ1-1 | TRBV5-8 | . | CASSFRVPLNTEAFF | TGTGCCAGCAGCTTTAGGGTCCCTTTGAACACTGAAGCTTTCTTT
once | TRBJ2-3 | TRBV4-1 | . | CASSQPAPDTQYF | TGCGCCAGCAGCCAACCTGCCCCGGATACGCAGTATTTT
. | TRBJ1-1 | TRBV7-2 | . | CASSSWTAMNTEAFF | TGTGCCAGCAGCTCATGGACAGCAATGAACACTGAAGCTTTCTTT
. | TRBJ2-3 | TRBV11-3 | . | CASSDPPLALPSTDTQYF | TGTGCCAGCAGCGACCCTCCGTTAGCGCTACCCAGCACAGATACGCAGTATTTT
once | TRBJ1-5 | TRBV6-2/TRBV6-3 | . | CASSFVGGNQPQHF | TGTGCCAGCAGTTTTGTAGGGGGGAATCAGCCCCAGCATTTT
. | TRBJ2-1 | TRBV7-9 | . | CASSLSQADIEQFF | TGTGCCAGCAGCCTTAGTCAGGCTGACATTGAGCAGTTCTTC
. | TRBJ1-1 | TRBV5-1 | . | CASSFTTGSPQNTEAFF | TGCGCCAGCAGCTTTACCACAGGGTCTCCCCAGAACACTGAAGCTTTCTTT
few | TRBJ1-1 | TRBV18 | . | CASSPPGLREAFF | TGTGCCAGCTCACCACCCGGACTGAGAGAAGCTTTCTTT
. | TRBJ1-2 | TRBV28 | . | CASRTQGISGYTF | TGTGCCAGCAGGACACAGGGTATCTCTGGCTACACCTTC
. | TRBJ2-5 | TRBV6-6 | . | CASRQETQYF | TGTGCCAGCAGACAAGAGACCCAGTACTTC
. | TRBJ1-1 | TRBV6-6 | . | CASTLTQQGNTEAFF | TGTGCCAGCACCCTGACACAGCAAGGGAACACTGAAGCTTTCTTT
few | TRBJ1-5 | TRBV21-1 | . | CASRQGKGSPQHF | TGTGCCAGCAGGCAGGGTAAAGGATCACCCCAGCATTTT
. | TRBJ2-2 | TRBV18 | . | CASSPIAPGELFF | TGTGCCAGCTCACCCATAGCCCCCGGGGAGCTGTTTTTT
once | TRBJ2-1 | TRBV6-5 | . | CASSYLQGSNEQFF | TGTGCCAGCAGTTACCTCCAGGGTTCGAATGAGCAGTTCTTC
. | TRBJ2-5 | TRBV11-3 | . | CASSLSAREAETQYF | TGTGCCAGCAGCTTAAGCGCCAGGGAGGCAGAGACCCAGTACTTC
. | TRBJ2-1 | TRBV12-5 | TRBD1 | CASGLAHAGTGGVNEQFF | TGTGCTAGTGGTTTGGCCCATGCCGGGACAGGGGGTGTTAATGAGCAGTTCTTC
. | TRBJ2-2 | TRBV20-1 | . | CSASRAGELFF | TGCAGTGCTAGCCGGGCCGGGGAGCTGTTTTTT
few | TRBJ2-3 | TRBV6-4 | TRBD2 | CASSDSASGEPDTQYF | TGTGCCAGCAGTGACTCGGCTAGCGGGGAACCAGATACGCAGTATTTT
. | TRBJ2-2 | TRBV5-1 | . | CASRRQADTGELFF | TGCGCCAGCAGAAGGCAGGCGGACACCGGGGAGCTGTTTTTT
. | TRBJ1-1 | TRBV6-5 | . | CASSYGGMNTEAFF | TGTGCCAGCAGTTACGGAGGTATGAACACTGAAGCTTTCTTT
. | TRBJ1-1 | TRBV4-1 | . | CASSRLEVNTEAFF | TGCGCCAGCAGCCGCCTAGAGGTGAACACTGAAGCTTTCTTT
. | TRBJ2-5 | TRBV7-9 | . | CASSPLSGLLVETQYF | TGTGCCAGCAGCCCTCTCTCGGGGCTCCTCGTGGAGACCCAGTACTTC
. | TRBJ1-6 | TRBV9 | TRBD1 | CASSPGTGAHNSPLHF | TGTGCCAGCAGCCCAGGGACAGGGGCTCATAATTCACCCCTCCACTTT
. | TRBJ2-1 | TRBV5-1 | . | CASSLGQGKNEQFF | TGCGCCAGCAGCTTGGGTCAGGGGAAAAATGAGCAGTTCTTC
. | TRBJ1-2 | TRBV10-3 | . | CAISESTGWGYYGYTF | TGTGCCATCAGTGAGTCCACGGGATGGGGATACTATGGCTACACCTTC
. | TRBJ1-2 | TRBV5-1 | . | CASSLAGGLANYGYTF | TGCGCCAGCAGCTTGGCCGGGGGGCTAGCTAACTATGGCTACACCTTC
. | TRBJ1-1 | TRBV19 | . | CASSIATPATEAFF | TGTGCCAGTAGTATAGCTACCCCGGCCACTGAAGCTTTCTTT
once | TRBJ1-2 | TRBV7-2 | . | CASSLVAAGRGYTF | TGTGCCAGCAGCTTAGTTGCCGCAGGAAGGGGCTACACCTTC
. | TRBJ1-1 | TRBV5-5 | . | CASSLRAGPDIAEAFF | TGTGCCAGCAGCTTAAGAGCCGGTCCGGATATCGCTGAAGCTTTCTTT
. | TRBJ1-1 | TRBV6-5 | TRBD1 | CASSYFFRDRDTEAFF | TGTGCCAGCAGTTACTTTTTCCGGGACAGGGACACTGAAGCTTTCTTT
. | TRBJ1-4 | TRBV29-1 | . | CSVERGAGGRSANPQSTNEKLFF | TGCAGCGTTGAGCGAGGGGCGGGGGGCCGGTCGGCTAATCCACAGTCAACTAATGAAAAACTGTTTTTT
. | TRBJ2-1 | TRBV5-6 | . | CASSLVLEQFF | TGTGCCAGCAGCTTGGTCCTTGAGCAGTTCTTC
. | TRBJ1-1 | TRBV4-3 | . | CASSQTYSRTEAFF | TGCGCCAGCAGCCAAACATACTCGCGGACTGAAGCTTTCTTT
. | TRBJ1-2 | TRBV6-5 | TRBD1 | CASSYSGQGLGDGYTF | TGTGCCAGCAGTTACTCCGGACAGGGACTAGGGGATGGCTACACCTTC
. | TRBJ1-5 | TRBV6-2/TRBV6-3 | . | CASSGPYQPQHF | TGTGCCAGCAGCGGACCCTATCAGCCCCAGCATTTT
. | TRBJ2-7 | TRBV5-8 | . | CASSLEMDHEQYF | TGTGCCAGCAGCTTGGAAATGGACCACGAGCAGTACTTC
. | TRBJ1-3 | TRBV2 | . | CASRDRTSGNTIYF | TGTGCCAGCAGGGACAGAACCTCTGGAAACACCATATATTTT